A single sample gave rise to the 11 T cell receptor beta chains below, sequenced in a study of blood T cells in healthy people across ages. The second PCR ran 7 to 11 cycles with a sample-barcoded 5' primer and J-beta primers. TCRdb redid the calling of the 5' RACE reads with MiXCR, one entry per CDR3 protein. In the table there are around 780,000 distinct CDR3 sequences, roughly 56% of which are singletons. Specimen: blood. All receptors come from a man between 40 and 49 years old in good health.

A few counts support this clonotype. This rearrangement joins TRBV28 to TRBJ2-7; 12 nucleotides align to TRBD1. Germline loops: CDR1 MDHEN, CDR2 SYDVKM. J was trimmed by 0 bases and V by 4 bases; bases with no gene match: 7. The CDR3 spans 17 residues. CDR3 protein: CASSSGTGGFGSYEQYF. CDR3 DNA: TGTGCCAGCAGTTCCGGGACAGGGGGCTTTGGCTCCTACGAGCAGTACTTC.

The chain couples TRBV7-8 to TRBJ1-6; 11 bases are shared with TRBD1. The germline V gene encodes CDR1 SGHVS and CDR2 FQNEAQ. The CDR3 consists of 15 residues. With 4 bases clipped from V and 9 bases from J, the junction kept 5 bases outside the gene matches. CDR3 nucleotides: TGTGCCAGCAGCTGGACAGGGGGCATGGTTTCACCCCTCCACTTT. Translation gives CASSWTGGMVSPLHF.

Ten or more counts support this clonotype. The CDR3 spells CASSQGGTSGGLQETQYF. Written as DNA, the CDR3 is TGCGCCAGCAGCCAAGGGGGGACTAGCGGGGGGCTCCAAGAGACCCAGTACTTC. The gene calls are TRBV4-1 and TRBJ2-5, with 15 bases fitting TRBD2. V was pared by 1 base and J by 1 base, with 4 bases of the junction left unmatched. The CDR3 covers 18 residues. Germline V CDR1 and CDR2: MGHRA, YSYEKL.

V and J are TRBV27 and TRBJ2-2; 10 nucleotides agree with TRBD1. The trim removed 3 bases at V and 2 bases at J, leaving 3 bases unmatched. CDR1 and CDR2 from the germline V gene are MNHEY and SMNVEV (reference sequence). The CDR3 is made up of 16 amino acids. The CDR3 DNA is TGTGCCAGCAGTTTCTCGACAGGGGGCAACACCGGGGAGCTGTTTTTT. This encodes CASSFSTGGNTGELFF.

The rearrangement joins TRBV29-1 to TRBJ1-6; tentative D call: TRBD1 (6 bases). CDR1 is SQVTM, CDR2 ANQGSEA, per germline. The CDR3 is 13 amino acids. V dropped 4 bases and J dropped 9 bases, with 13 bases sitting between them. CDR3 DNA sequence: TGCAGCGTTGGGGACATCGGAGGTTCACCCCTCCACTTT. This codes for CSVGDIGGSPLHF. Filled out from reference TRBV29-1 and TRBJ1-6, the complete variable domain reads SAVISQKPSRDICQRGTSLTIQCQVDSQVTMMFWYRQQPGQSLTLIATANQGSEATYESGFVIDKFPISRPNLTFSTLTVSNMSPEDSSIYLCSVGDIGGSPLHFGNGTRLTVT.

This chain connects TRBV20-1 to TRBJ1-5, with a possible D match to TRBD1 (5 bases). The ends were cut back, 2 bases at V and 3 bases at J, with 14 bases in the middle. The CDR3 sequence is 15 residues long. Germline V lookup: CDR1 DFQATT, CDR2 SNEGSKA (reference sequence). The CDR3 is CSARPSQGNNQPQHF. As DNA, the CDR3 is TGCAGTGCTAGACCATCCCAGGGAAACAATCAGCCCCAGCATTTT.

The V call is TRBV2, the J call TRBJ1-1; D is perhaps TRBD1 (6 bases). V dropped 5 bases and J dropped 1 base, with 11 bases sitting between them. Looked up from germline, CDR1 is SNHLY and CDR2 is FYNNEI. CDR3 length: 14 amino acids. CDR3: CASSKEGGNTEAFF. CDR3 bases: TGTGCCAGCAGTAAAGAAGGGGGGAACACTGAAGCTTTCTTT.

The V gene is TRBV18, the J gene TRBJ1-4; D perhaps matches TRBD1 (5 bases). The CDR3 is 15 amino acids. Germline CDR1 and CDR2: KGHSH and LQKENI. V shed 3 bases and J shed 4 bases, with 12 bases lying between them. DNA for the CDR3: TGTGCCAGCTCACCGATTGACAGCCATAATGAAAAACTGTTTTTT. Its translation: CASSPIDSHNEKLFF.

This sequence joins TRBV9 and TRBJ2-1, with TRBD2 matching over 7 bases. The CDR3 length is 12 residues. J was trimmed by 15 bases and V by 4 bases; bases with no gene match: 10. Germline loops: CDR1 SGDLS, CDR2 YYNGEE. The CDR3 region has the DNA TGTGCCAGCAGCCCCCGGGTGGGGGAGGGGTTCTTC. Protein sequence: CASSPRVGEGFF.

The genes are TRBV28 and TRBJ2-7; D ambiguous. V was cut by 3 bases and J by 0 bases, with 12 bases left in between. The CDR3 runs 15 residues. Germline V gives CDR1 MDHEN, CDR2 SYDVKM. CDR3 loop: CASSFPKGFSYEQYF. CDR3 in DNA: TGTGCCAGCAGTTTCCCCAAAGGGTTCTCCTACGAGCAGTACTTC.

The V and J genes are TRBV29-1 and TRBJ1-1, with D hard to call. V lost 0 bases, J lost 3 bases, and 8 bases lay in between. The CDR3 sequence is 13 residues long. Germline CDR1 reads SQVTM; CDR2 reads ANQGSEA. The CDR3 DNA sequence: TGCAGCGTTGAAGATTCGGGGTACACTGAAGCTTTCTTT. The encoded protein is CSVEDSGYTEAFF.